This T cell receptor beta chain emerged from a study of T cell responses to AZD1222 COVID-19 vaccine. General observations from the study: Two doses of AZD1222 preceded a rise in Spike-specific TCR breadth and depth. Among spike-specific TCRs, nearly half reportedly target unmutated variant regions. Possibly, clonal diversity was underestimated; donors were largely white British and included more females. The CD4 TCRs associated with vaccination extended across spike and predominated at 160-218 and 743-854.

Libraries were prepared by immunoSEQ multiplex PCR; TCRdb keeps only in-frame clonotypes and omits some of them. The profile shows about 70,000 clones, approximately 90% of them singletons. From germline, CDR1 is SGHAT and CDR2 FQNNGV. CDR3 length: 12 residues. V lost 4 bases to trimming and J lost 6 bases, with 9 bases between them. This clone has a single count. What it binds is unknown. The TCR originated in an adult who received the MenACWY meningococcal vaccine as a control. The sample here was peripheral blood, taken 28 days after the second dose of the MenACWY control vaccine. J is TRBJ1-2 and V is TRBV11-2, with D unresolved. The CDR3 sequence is CASSWEGNGYTF. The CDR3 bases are TGTGCCAGCAGCTGGGAGGGTAATGGCTACACCTTC.